This passage covers 15 T cell receptor beta chains from one sample sequenced in a study of long-term antiretroviral therapy in people with HIV. Survey-level resolution applied to immunoSEQ assay v3.0. This table comes from immunoSEQ multiplex PCR, and its TCRdb copy is limited to in-frame clones, with some not included. The sample holds about 34,000 clones; about 93% are singletons and the top ten take over 3.5%. The material sequenced was unsorted PBMCs, taken around 5.3 years after starting antiretroviral therapy. The receptors stem from a woman in her forties or fifties with HIV.

The rearrangement joins TRBV6-5 to TRBJ2-5; D is tentatively TRBD1 or TRBD2 (6 bases each). Trimming took 2 bases from V and 2 from J, leaving 12 bases between them. CDR3 length equals 15 residues. Germline V gene data show CDR1 as MNHEY and CDR2 as SVGAGI. In DNA, the CDR3 is TGTGCCAGCAGTTACCCTGTAGGGGGGCAAGAGACCCAGTACTTC. Protein: CASSYPVGGQETQYF.

This sequence joins TRBV5-1 and TRBJ2-3; D ambiguous. The CDR3 is 14 residues long. Germline V gene sequence: CDR1 SGHRS, CDR2 YFSETQ. Trimming took 2 bases from V and 4 from J, leaving 11 bases between them. CDR3: CASSLSVRADTQYF. The CDR3 bases are TGCGCCAGCAGCTTATCGGTACGGGCAGATACGCAGTATTTT.

The chain employs TRBV4-1 and TRBJ2-2; D possibly matches TRBD1 or TRBD2 (5 bases each). The CDR3 consists of 14 residues. From germline, CDR1 is MGHRA and CDR2 YSYEKL. With 5 bases removed from V and 5 bases from J, the gap between germline ends came to 12 bases. For the CDR3, the DNA is TGCGCCAGCAGCTGGGACCCTCGTACCGGGGAGCTGTTTTTT. The encoded protein is CASSWDPRTGELFF.

The J gene is TRBJ2-3, the V gene TRBV5-1; 8 bases line up with TRBD1. Germline CDR1 and CDR2: SGHRS and YFSETQ. Germline trimming cut 5 bases from V and 2 bases from J; bases unmatched to any gene: 16. The CDR3 covers 18 residues. CDR3 coding DNA: TGCGCCAGCAGACAAGAACCGAAACGGACAGGGATCACAGATACGCAGTATTTT. This codes for CASRQEPKRTGITDTQYF.

This clone was seen just once. Relative to the germline gene, one junction end is altered; a read error may explain this. This rearrangement joins TRBV7-7 to TRBJ2-7, with no clear D. Per the germline V gene, CDR1 is SSHAT and CDR2 is FNYEAQ (reference sequence). The CDR3 loop spans 12 amino acids. The CDR3 DNA follows: TGTGCTAGCAGCTCGACTCCCATCAGGCAGTACTTC. Residues: CASSSTPIRQYF.

This chain connects TRBV2 to TRBJ1-2; the D gene is possibly TRBD1 (5 bases). CDR3 length equals 14 residues. V shed 2 bases and J shed 10 bases, with 17 bases lying between them. The V gene's germline CDR1 is SNHLY and CDR2 FYNNEI. CDR3 in amino acids: CASSESRTLKVYTF. CDR3 nucleotide sequence: TGTGCCAGCAGTGAAAGCCGGACACTTAAAGTCTACACCTTC.

V is TRBV11-2 and J is TRBJ2-1, with a tentative D call TRBD1 (6 bases). This CDR3 has 16 amino acids. Germline V CDR1 and CDR2: SGHAT, FQNNGV. Deletions cut 1 base from V and 1 base from J, with 11 bases between. In nucleotides, the CDR3 is TGTGCCAGCAGCTTAGTTCAGGGGAGTTCCTACAATGAGCAGTTCTTC. This gives the protein CASSLVQGSSYNEQFF.

The V and J genes are TRBV7-2 and TRBJ2-1, with 7 positions matching TRBD1. The CDR3 sequence is 14 residues long. V lost 4 bases to trimming and J lost 10 bases; unmatched junction nucleotides: 10. The germline gives CDR1 SGHTA, CDR2 FQGNSA. The CDR3 here is CASSSDLGGREQFF. The CDR3 DNA reads TGTGCCAGCAGCTCCGACCTAGGGGGCAGGGAGCAGTTCTTC.

With respect to this clone: The junction differs from germline at one of its ends, possibly a read error. The sample contains more than one DNA sequence encoding this CDR3. The rearrangement uses TRBV18 and TRBJ2-7, with D perhaps TRBD1 (6 bases). This CDR3 is 14 amino acids long. CDR1 and CDR2 (germline): KGHSH, LQKENI. The CDR3: CASSPQNRDYEQYF. The CDR3 nucleotides read TGCGCCAGCTCACCACAGAACAGGGACTACGAGCAGTACTTC.

The V call is TRBV6-5, the J call TRBJ1-2; 7 bases are shared with TRBD1. The J segment lost 2 bases and the V segment lost 7 bases, leaving 10 bases of the junction unmatched. The CDR3 runs 15 residues. Germline V gene lookup returns CDR1 MNHEY and CDR2 SVGAGI. The DNA for the CDR3 is TGTGCCAGCACTGTCCTCGGGACAGAGAACTATGGCTACACCTTC. This sequence encodes CASTVLGTENYGYTF.

CDR3 in DNA: TGTGCCAGCAGCCTAAGGACAGGGGCGAGAGAGACCCAGTACTTC. Its protein is CASSLRTGARETQYF. This sequence joins TRBV7-2 and TRBJ2-5, with 9 nucleotides matching TRBD1. The ends lost 5 bases at V and 4 bases at J; junction bases unmatched: 8. CDR3 length: 15 amino acids. Germline CDR1 and CDR2: SGHTA and FQGNSA.

V and J are TRBV9 and TRBJ2-2; D may correspond to TRBD1 or TRBD2 (6 bases each). CDR3 length: 14 residues. Germline values: CDR1 SGDLS, CDR2 YYNGEE. The ends were cut back, 1 base at V and 6 bases at J, with 10 bases in the middle. As DNA, the CDR3 is TGTGCCAGCAGCGTAATCGGGGGCCCCGGGGAGCTGTTTTTT. Translation: CASSVIGGPGELFF.

The J gene is TRBJ2-7, the V gene TRBV11-2; TRBD2 aligns across 9 bases. Germline values: CDR1 SGHAT, CDR2 FQNNGV. This CDR3 is 15 amino acids long. Germline trimming cut 5 bases from V and 2 bases from J; bases unmatched to any gene: 7. For the CDR3, the DNA is TGTGCCAGCAGCCGGCGGGGGGGAGCGACCTACGAGCAGTACTTC. It yields the protein CASSRRGGATYEQYF. The variable domain in full, completed from reference TRBV11-2 and TRBJ2-7, reads EAGVAQSPRYKIIEKRQSVAFWCNPISGHATLYWYQQILGQGPKLLIQFQNNGVVDDSQLPKDRFSAERLKGVDSTLKIQPAKLEDSAVYLCASSRRGGATYEQYFGPGTRLTVT.

J is TRBJ1-4 and V is TRBV2; the match to TRBD1 covers 8 bases. The CDR3 covers 13 residues. Unmatched junction bases numbered 0, after V lost 4 bases and J lost 5 bases. Germline CDR1 SNHLY, CDR2 FYNNEI. The CDR3 region has the DNA TGTGCCAGCAGTGGGACAGGGAATGAAAAACTGTTTTTT. Encoded protein: CASSGTGNEKLFF.

The chain carries TRBV5-1 and TRBJ2-7; D unresolved. CDR1 is SGHRS, CDR2 YFSETQ, per germline. CDR3 length equals 14 residues. V lost 0 bases and J 2 bases, leaving 9 bases between the germline ends. The CDR3 DNA is TGCGCCAGCAGCTTGGCCGAGGTTACCTACGAGCAGTACTTC. Translated, it gives CASSLAEVTYEQYF.